This entry lists 13 T cell receptor beta chains sequenced from one sample in a study of T cells after yellow fever vaccination. TCRdb used MiXCR to reprocess the 5' RACE reads, holding one entry per CDR3 protein. The table lists about 320,000 distinct CDR3 sequences, about 10% of them singletons. The specimen comprised CD4+ T cells sorted from PBMCs, sampled 45 days after the yellow fever booster vaccination. These TCRs come from a man aged 18-30 years who received the YFV17D yellow fever vaccine.

The chain links TRBV28 to TRBJ2-7, with D unclear. This CDR3 is 11 amino acids long. Trimming pared 3 bases from V and 5 bases from J, leaving 5 bases between. Germline V lookup: CDR1 MDHEN, CDR2 SYDVKM. DNA of the CDR3: TGTGCCAGCAGTTTTGCCAACGAGCAGTACGTC. As protein: CASSFANEQYV.

This clonotype occurred a few times. The chain links TRBV20-1 to TRBJ2-3, with 12 nucleotides matching TRBD2. Germline CDR1 and CDR2: DFQATT and SNEGSKA (reference sequence). V lost 4 bases to trimming and J lost 3 bases; unmatched junction nucleotides: 2. The CDR3 contains 14 residues. The CDR3 coding sequence is TGCAGTGCTACTAGCGGGGGGGTAACAGATACGCAGTATTTT. Amino acid sequence: CSATSGGVTDTQYF.

V and J are TRBV14 and TRBJ2-7; D possibly corresponds to TRBD2 (6 bases). The CDR3 is made up of 18 amino acids. The germline V gene encodes CDR1 SGHDN and CDR2 FVKESK. The CDR3 DNA sequence: TGTGCCAGCAGCCAAGCCCTGGGCGGGGTTTTGGTCTCCTACGAGCAGTGCGTC. Encoded protein: CASSQALGGVLVSYEQCV.

CDR3 in amino acids: CASSYSGAGFTDTQYF. In nucleotides, the CDR3 is TGTGCCAGCAGTTACTCGGGAGCGGGATTCACAGATACGCAGTATTTT. This chain joins TRBV6-6 and TRBJ2-3; 7 bases line up with TRBD2. Germline V CDR1 and CDR2: MNHNY, SVGAGI (reference sequence). This CDR3 has 16 residues. Trimming cost V 0 bases and J 2 bases; bases outside gene matches: 5.

There are a few counts of this clonotype. The chain carries TRBV7-8 and TRBJ2-2, with unresolved D. CDR1 is SGHVS, CDR2 FQNEAQ, per germline. The CDR3 loop spans 17 amino acids. The V and J ends lost 3 bases and 0 bases respectively, with 14 bases between them. The CDR3 loop reads CASSFRPTLTNTGELFF. CDR3 nucleotides: TGTGCCAGCAGCTTCCGTCCCACCCTGACGAACACCGGGGAGCTGTTTTTT. Drawing the rest from reference TRBV7-8 and TRBJ2-2, the complete variable domain is GAGVSQSPRYKVAKRGQDVALRCDPISGHVSLFWYQQALGQGPEFLTYFQNEAQLDKSGLPSDRFFAERPEGSVSTLKIQRTQQEDSAVYLCASSFRPTLTNTGELFFGEGSRLTVL.

This clonotype came up a few times. The chain uses TRBV5-4 and TRBJ2-7; 8 bases map to TRBD1. The junction had 8 bases not matched to a gene; V was cut back by 3 bases and J by 9 bases. Per germline, CDR1 SGHNT and CDR2 YYREEE (reference sequence). The length of the CDR3 is 13 residues. CDR3: CASSSPGGFPQYV. The CDR3 bases are TGTGCCAGCAGCTCCCCAGGGGGCTTTCCGCAGTACGTC.

The gene calls are TRBV27 and TRBJ1-1; 7 nucleotides agree with TRBD1. This CDR3 is 13 amino acids long. Germline loops: CDR1 MNHEY, CDR2 SMNVEV (reference sequence). The trim removed 6 bases at V and 10 bases at J, leaving 11 bases unmatched. CDR3: CASSPRGRLAAFF. The CDR3 coding sequence is TGTGCCAGCAGCCCAAGGGGGCGCCTCGCAGCTTTCTTT.

This clonotype has at least ten counts. The chain couples TRBV5-1 to TRBJ2-1; no reliable D call. V gave up 4 bases and J gave up 9 bases, with 14 bases separating them. The CDR3 contains 13 residues. Germline-derived CDR1 and CDR2 are SGHRS and YFSETQ. For the CDR3, the DNA is TGCGCCAGCAGCCGTGTTCTAGTGGGTGAGCAGTTCTTC. Protein product: CASSRVLVGEQFF.

This chain links TRBV7-2 with TRBJ2-5, with 9 bases fitting TRBD1. In germline, CDR1 is SGHTA, CDR2 FQGNSA. The CDR3 consists of 14 residues. V shed 4 bases, J shed 5 bases, and the junction held 5 bases outside the gene matches. CDR3 amino acids: CASSSRDRAETQYF. In nucleotides, the CDR3 is TGTGCCAGCAGCTCAAGGGACAGGGCTGAGACCCAGTACTTC.

This clonotype showed up just a few times. This chain links TRBV10-3 with TRBJ1-5; perhaps TRBD1 as D (5 bases). The CDR3 extends over 14 amino acids. Germline V gene lookup returns CDR1 ENHRY and CDR2 SYGVKD. Between the trimmed V and J ends, which lost 5 bases and 3 bases, there was a span of 11 bases. CDR3 bases: TGTGCCATCAGTCCCGGACAAGACAATCAGCCCCAGCATTTT. It codes for CAISPGQDNQPQHF.

This clonotype appeared a few times. The CDR3, as DNA: TGTGCCAGCAGCTTAGATCTGGGCAATGAGCAGTTCTTC. It codes for CASSLDLGNEQFF. The chain combines TRBV11-2 with TRBJ2-1; no reliable D call. Germline loops: CDR1 SGHAT, CDR2 FQNNGV. Trimming pared 0 bases from V and 6 bases from J, leaving 6 bases between. The length of the CDR3 is 13 residues.

Only a few counts were recorded for this clonotype. The rearrangement uses TRBV5-1 and TRBJ2-6; 9 bases are a match to TRBD1. The CDR3 sequence is 15 residues long. Germline CDR1 and CDR2: SGHRS and YFSETQ. Trimming at V came to 4 bases and at J to 4 bases, leaving 3 bases not matched to a gene. DNA for the CDR3: TGCGCCAGCAGCGACAGGGGGGTAGGGGCCAACGTCCTGACTTTC. Protein product: CASSDRGVGANVLTF.

This clonotype has more than one count but fewer than ten. The chain combines TRBV4-1 with TRBJ2-7, with TRBD1 matching over 7 bases. The CDR3 totals 18 residues. The V gene end was trimmed by 1 base and the J gene end by 3 bases; junction bases not matched to a gene: 15. CDR1 MGHRA and CDR2 YSYEKL come from the germline V gene. CDR3 in amino acids: CASSQALGTGTVGYEQYF. CDR3 nucleotide sequence: TGCGCCAGCAGCCAAGCATTGGGCACCGGGACAGTGGGCTACGAGCAGTACTTC.